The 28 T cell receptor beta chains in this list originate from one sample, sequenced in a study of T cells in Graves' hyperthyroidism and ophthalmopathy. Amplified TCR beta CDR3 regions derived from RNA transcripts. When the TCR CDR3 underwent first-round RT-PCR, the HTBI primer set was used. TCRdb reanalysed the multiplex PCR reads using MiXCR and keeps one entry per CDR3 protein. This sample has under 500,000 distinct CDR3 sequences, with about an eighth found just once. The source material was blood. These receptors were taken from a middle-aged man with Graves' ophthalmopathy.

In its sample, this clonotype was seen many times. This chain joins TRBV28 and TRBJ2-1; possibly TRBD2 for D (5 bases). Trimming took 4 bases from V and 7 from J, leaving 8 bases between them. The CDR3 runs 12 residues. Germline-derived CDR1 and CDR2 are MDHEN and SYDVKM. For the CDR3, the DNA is TGTGCCAGCAGTTCGGCGGGTAATGAGCAGTTCTTC. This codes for CASSSAGNEQFF.

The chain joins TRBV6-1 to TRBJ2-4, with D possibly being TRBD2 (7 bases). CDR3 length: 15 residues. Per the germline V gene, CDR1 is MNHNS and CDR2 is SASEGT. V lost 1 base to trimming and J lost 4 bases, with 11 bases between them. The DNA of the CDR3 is TGTGCCAGCAGTGAAGGGGGAGGGGGAAAAAACATTCAGTACTTC. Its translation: CASSEGGGGKNIQYF.

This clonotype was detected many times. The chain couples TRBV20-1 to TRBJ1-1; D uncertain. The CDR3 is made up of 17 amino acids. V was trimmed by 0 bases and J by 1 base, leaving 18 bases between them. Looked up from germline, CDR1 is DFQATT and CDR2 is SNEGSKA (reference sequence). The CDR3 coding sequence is TGCAGTGCTAGAGATCCCGGGAGGGCCCCGAGGAACACTGAAGCTTTCTTT. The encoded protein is CSARDPGRAPRNTEAFF.

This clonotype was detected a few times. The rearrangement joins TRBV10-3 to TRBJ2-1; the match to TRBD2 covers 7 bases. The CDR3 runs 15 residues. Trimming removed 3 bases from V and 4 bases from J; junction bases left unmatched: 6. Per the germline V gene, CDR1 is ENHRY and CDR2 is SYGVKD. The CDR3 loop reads CAISEASGRYNEQFF. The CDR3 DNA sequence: TGTGCCATCAGTGAAGCTAGCGGAAGATACAATGAGCAGTTCTTC.

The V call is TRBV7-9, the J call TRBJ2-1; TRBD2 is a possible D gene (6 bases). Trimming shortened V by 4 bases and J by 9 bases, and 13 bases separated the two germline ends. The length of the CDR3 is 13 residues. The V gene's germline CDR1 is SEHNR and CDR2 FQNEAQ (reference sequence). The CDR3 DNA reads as TGTGCCAGCAGCTCGGGACTGCTCACTGAGCAGTTCTTC. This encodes CASSSGLLTEQFF.

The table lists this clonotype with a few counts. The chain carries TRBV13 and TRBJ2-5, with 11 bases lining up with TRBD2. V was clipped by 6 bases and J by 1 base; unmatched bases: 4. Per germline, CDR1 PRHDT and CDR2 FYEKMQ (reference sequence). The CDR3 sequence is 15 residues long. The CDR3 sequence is CASSRTSGSQETQYF. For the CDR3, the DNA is TGTGCCAGCAGTCGGACTAGCGGGTCCCAAGAGACCCAGTACTTC.

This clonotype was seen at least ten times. The CDR3 coding sequence is TGTGCCAGCAGCCATGGACAGGGGATTTATGGCTACACCTTC. This encodes CASSHGQGIYGYTF. V gene TRBV16 combines with J gene TRBJ1-2; 9 nucleotides agree with TRBD1. V gave up 3 bases and J gave up 5 bases; unmatched junction bases: 4. In germline, CDR1 is KGHSY, CDR2 FQNENV. The CDR3 totals 14 residues. Together with reference TRBV16 and TRBJ1-2, the CDR3 gives the full variable domain: GEEVAQTPKHLVRGEGQKAKLYCAPIKGHSYVFWYQQVLKNEFKFLISFQNENVFDETGMPKERFSAKCLPNSPCSLEIQATKLEDSAVYFCASSHGQGIYGYTFGSGTRLTVV.

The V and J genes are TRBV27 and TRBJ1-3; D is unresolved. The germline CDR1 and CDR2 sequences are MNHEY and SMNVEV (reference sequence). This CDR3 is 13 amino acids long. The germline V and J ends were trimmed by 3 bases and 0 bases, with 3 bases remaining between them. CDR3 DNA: TGTGCCAGCAGTTTTTCCTCTGGAAACACCATATATTTT. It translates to CASSFSSGNTIYF.

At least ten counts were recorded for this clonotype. The CDR3 DNA follows: TGTGCCAGTAGTAGGCAGCGGGGAAGCTCCTACAATGAGCAGTTCTTC. Translating it yields CASSRQRGSSYNEQFF. This chain joins TRBV19 and TRBJ2-1, with 7 bases lining up with TRBD2. The CDR3 loop spans 16 amino acids. CDR1 and CDR2 (germline): LNHDA, SQIVND (reference sequence). With 4 bases clipped from V and 0 bases from J, the junction kept 6 bases outside the gene matches.

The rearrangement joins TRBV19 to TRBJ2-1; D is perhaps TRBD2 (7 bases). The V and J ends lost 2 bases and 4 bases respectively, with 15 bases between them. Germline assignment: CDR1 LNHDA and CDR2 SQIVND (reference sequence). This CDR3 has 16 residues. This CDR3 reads CASSIRGGTTYNEQFF. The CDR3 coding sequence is TGTGCCAGTAGTATAAGAGGGGGGACTACGTACAATGAGCAGTTCTTC.

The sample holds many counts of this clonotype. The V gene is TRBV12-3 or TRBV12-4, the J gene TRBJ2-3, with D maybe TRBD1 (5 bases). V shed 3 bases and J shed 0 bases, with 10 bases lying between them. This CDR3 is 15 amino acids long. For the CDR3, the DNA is TGTGCCAGCAGTTTTCTGGGGCTGAGCACAGATACGCAGTATTTT. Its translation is CASSFLGLSTDTQYF.

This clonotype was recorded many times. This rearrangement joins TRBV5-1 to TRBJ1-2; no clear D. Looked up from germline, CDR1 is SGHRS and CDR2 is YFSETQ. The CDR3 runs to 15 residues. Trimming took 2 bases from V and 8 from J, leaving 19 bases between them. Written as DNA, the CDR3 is TGCGCCAGCAGCTTCTCGACGGAAGGTCGGGAAGGCTACACCTTC. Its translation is CASSFSTEGREGYTF.

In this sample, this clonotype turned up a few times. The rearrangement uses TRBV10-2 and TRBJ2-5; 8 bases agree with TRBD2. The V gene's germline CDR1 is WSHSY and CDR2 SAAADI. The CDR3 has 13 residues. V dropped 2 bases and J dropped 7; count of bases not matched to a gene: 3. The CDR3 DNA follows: TGCGCCAGCAGTGAGGACGGGGGGGGGACCCAGTACTTC. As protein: CASSEDGGGTQYF.

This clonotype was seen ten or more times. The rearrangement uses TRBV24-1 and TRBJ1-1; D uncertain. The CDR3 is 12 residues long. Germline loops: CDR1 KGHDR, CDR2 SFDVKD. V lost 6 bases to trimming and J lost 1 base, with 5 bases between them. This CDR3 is CATSPGNTEAFF. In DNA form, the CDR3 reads TGTGCCACCAGTCCCGGGAACACTGAAGCTTTCTTT.

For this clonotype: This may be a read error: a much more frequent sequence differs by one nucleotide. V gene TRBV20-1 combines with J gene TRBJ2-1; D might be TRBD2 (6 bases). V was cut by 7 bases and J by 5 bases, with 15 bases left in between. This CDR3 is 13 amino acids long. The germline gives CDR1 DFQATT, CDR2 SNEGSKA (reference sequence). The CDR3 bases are TGCAGTGGGTGGGCGGGATCTAACAATGAGCAGTTCTTC. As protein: CSGWAGSNNEQFF.

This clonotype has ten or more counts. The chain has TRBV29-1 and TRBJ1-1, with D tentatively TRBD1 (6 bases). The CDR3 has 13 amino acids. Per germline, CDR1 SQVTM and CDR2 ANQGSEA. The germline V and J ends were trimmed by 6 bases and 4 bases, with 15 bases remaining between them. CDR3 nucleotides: TGCAGCGTGGGGGGAGAGGGGGTCACTGAAGCTTTCTTT. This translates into CSVGGEGVTEAFF.

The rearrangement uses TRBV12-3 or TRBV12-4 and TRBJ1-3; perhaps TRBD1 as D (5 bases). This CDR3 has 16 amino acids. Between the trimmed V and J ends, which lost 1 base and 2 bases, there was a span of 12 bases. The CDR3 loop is CASSLVLWDPGNTIYF. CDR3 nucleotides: TGTGCCAGCAGTTTAGTTCTCTGGGACCCTGGAAACACCATATATTTT.

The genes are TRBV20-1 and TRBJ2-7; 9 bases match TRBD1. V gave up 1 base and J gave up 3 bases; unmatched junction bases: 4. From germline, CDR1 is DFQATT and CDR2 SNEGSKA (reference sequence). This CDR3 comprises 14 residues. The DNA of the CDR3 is TGCAGTGCTAGAGCCGGGACAGGGATCTACGAGCAGTACTTC. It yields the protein CSARAGTGIYEQYF.

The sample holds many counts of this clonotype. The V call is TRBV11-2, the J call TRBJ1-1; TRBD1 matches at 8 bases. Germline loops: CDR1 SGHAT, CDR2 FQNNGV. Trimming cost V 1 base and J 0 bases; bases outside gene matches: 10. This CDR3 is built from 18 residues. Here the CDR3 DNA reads TGTGCCAGCAGCTTAGTGGCAGGGGGCAGGTGGATGAACACTGAAGCTTTCTTT. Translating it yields CASSLVAGGRWMNTEAFF.

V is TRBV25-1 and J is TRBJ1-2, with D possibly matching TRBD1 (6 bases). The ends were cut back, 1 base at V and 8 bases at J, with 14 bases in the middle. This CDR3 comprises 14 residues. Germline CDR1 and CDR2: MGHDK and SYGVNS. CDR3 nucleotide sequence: TGTGCCAGCAGTGAATTAGACAGGTTATGGGGCTACACCTTC. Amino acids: CASSELDRLWGYTF.

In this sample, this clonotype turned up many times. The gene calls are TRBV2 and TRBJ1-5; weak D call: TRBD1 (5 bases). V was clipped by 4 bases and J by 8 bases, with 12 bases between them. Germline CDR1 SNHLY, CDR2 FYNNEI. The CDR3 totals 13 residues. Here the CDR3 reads CASSGGFPKPQHF. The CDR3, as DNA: TGTGCCAGCAGTGGGGGCTTCCCAAAGCCCCAGCATTTT.

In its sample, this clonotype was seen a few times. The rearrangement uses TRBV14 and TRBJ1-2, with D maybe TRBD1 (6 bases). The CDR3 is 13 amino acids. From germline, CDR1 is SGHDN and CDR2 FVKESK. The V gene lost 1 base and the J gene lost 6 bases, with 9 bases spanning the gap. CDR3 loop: CASSQGNRDGYTF. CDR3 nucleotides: TGTGCCAGCAGCCAAGGTAACAGGGATGGCTACACCTTC.

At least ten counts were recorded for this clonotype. CDR3 sequence: CASSLPTGLGYTF. The DNA for the CDR3 is TGCGCCAGCAGCTTGCCCACGGGGTTGGGATACACCTTC. J is TRBJ1-2 and V is TRBV5-1; D gene ambiguous. Trimming removed 1 base at V and 11 bases at J, with 15 bases between. Germline values: CDR1 SGHRS, CDR2 YFSETQ. There are 13 residues in the CDR3.

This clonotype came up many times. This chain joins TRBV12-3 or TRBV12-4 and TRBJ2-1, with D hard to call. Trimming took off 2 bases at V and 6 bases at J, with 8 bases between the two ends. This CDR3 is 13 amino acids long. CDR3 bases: TGTGCCAGCAGTTTAAAGGACCGCAATGAGCAGTTCTTC. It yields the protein CASSLKDRNEQFF.

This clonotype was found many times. DNA of the CDR3: TGTGCCAGCAGCTTAGCGGGACGGCTTGCGGGAATGAATGAGCAGTTCTTC. Residues: CASSLAGRLAGMNEQFF. The rearrangement uses TRBV7-9 and TRBJ2-1; D is perhaps TRBD2 (6 bases). Germline loops: CDR1 SEHNR, CDR2 FQNEAQ (reference sequence). CDR3 length equals 17 residues. V was cut by 0 bases and J by 7 bases, with 19 bases left in between.

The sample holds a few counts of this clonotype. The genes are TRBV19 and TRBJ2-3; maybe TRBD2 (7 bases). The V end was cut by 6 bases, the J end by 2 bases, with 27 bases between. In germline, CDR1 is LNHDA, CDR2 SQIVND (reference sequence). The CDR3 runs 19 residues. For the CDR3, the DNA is TGTGCCAGTAGCCAACCTGCGGGGGCTAGCGGTCATATCACAGATACGCAGTATTTT. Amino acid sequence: CASSQPAGASGHITDTQYF.

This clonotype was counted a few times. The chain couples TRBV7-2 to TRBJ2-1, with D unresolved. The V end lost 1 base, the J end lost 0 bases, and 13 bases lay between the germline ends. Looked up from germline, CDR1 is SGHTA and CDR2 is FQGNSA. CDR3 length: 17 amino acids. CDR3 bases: TGTGCCAGCAGCTTAGATGCATTGGCGAGCTCCTACAATGAGCAGTTCTTC. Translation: CASSLDALASSYNEQFF.

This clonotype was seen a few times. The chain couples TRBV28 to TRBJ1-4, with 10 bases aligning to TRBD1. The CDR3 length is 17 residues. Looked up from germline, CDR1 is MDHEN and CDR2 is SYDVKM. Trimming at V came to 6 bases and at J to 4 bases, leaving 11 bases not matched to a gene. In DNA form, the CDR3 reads TGTGCCAGCAGGGGGGACAGGGGTAGAGCGATTAATGAAAAACTGTTTTTT. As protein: CASRGDRGRAINEKLFF. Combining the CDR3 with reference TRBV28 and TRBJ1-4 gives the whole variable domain DVKVTQSSRYLVKRTGEKVFLECVQDMDHENMFWYRQDPGLGLRLIYFSYDVKMKEKGDIPEGYSVSREKKERFSLILESASTNQTSMYLCASRGDRGRAINEKLFFGSGTQLSVL.